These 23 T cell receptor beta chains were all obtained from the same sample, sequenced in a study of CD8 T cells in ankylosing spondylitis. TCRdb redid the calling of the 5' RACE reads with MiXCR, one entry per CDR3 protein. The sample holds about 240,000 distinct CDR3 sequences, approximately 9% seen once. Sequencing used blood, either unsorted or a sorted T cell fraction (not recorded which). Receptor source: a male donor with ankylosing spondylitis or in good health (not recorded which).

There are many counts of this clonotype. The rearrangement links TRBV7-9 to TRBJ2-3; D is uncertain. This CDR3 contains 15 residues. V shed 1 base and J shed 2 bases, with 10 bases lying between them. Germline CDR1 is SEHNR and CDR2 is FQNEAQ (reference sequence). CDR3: CASSLGDGFTDTQYF. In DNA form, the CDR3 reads TGTGCCAGCAGCTTAGGCGACGGTTTCACAGATACGCAGTATTTT.

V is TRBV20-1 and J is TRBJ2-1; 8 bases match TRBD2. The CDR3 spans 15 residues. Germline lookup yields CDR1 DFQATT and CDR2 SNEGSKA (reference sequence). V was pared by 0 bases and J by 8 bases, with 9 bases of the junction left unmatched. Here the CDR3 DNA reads TGCAGTGCTAGAGATGGGGGGACTAGTCGCGATGAGCAGTTCTTC. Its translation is CSARDGGTSRDEQFF.

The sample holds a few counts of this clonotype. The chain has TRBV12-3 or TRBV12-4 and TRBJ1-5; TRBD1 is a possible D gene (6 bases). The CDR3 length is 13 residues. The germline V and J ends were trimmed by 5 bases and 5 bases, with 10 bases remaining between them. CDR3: CASSGRGHQPQHF. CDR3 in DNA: TGTGCCAGCAGTGGCCGGGGGCATCAGCCCCAGCATTTT.

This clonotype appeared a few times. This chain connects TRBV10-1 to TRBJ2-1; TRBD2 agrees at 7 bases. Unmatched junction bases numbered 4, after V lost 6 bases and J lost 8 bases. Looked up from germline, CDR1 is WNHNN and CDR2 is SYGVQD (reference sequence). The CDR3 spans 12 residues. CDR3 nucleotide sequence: TGCGCCAGCAGCAAGACTAGCCATGAGCAGTTCTTC. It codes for CASSKTSHEQFF.

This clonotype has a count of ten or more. Written as DNA, the CDR3 is TGTGCCAGCAGCTCGACAGGGGGCAGGAACACTGAAGCTTTCTTT. It encodes CASSSTGGRNTEAFF. The chain has TRBV7-2 and TRBJ1-1; 10 bases map to TRBD1. Germline CDR1 and CDR2: SGHTA and FQGNSA. The CDR3 has 15 amino acids. V was pared by 4 bases and J by 1 base, with 3 bases of the junction left unmatched. Full variable domain (missing parts from reference TRBV7-2 and TRBJ1-1): GAGVSQSPSNKVTEKGKDVELRCDPISGHTALYWYRQSLGQGLEFLIYFQGNSAPDKSGLPSDRFSAERTGGSVSTLTIQRTQQEDSAVYLCASSSTGGRNTEAFFGQGTRLTVV.

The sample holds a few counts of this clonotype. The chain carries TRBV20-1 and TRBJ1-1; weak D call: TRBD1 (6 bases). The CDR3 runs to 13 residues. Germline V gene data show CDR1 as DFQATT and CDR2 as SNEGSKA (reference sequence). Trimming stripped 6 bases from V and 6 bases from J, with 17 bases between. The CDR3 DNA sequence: TGCAGTGCGGGGCCCCCCGGACAGTCTGAAGCTTTCTTT. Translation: CSAGPPGQSEAFF.

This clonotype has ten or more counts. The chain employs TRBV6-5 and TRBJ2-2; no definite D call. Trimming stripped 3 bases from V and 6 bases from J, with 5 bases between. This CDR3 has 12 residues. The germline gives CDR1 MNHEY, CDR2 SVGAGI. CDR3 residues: CASSYYSGELFF. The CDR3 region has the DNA TGTGCCAGCAGTTATTATTCCGGGGAGCTGTTTTTT.

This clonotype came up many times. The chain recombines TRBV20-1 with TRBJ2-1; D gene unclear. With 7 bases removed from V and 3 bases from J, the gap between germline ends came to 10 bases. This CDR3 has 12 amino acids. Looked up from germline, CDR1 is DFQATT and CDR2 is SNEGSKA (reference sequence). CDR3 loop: CSVSEFYNEQFF. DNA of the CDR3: TGCAGTGTCAGCGAGTTCTACAATGAGCAGTTCTTC.

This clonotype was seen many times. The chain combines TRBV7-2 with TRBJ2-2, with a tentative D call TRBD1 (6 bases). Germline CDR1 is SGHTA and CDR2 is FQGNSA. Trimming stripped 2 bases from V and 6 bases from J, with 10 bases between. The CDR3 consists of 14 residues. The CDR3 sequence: CASSLRTVSGELFF. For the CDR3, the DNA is TGTGCCAGCAGCTTACGGACAGTCTCCGGGGAGCTGTTTTTT.

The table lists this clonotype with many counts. The DNA for the CDR3 is TGTGCCATCTTAGGGCGGGATAGCAATCAGCCCCAGCATTTT. The encoded protein is CAILGRDSNQPQHF. The chain combines TRBV10-3 with TRBJ1-5; no clear D gene. CDR3 length equals 14 residues. Germline CDR1 and CDR2: ENHRY and SYGVKD. Between the trimmed V and J ends, which lost 8 bases and 0 bases, there was a span of 11 bases.

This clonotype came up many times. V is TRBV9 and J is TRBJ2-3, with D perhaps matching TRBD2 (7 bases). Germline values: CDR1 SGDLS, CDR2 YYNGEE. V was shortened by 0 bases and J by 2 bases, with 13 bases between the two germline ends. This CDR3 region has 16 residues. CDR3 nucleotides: TGTGCCAGCAGCGTAGGGAGGGGGGGGTTCACAGATACGCAGTATTTT. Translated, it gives CASSVGRGGFTDTQYF.

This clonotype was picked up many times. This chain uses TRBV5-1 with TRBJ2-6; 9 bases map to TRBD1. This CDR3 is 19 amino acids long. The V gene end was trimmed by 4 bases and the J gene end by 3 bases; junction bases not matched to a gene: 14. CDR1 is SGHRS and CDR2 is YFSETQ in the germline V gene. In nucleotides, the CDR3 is TGCGCCAGCAGCCTACCCGGGACAGGGTATGCTCGTGGGGCCAACGTCCTGACTTTC. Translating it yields CASSLPGTGYARGANVLTF. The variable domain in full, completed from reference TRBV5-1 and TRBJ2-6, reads KAGVTQTPRYLIKTRGQQVTLSCSPISGHRSVSWYQQTPGQGLQFLFEYFSETQRNKGNFPGRFSGRQFSNSRSEMNVSTLELGDSALYLCASSLPGTGYARGANVLTFGAGSRLTVL.

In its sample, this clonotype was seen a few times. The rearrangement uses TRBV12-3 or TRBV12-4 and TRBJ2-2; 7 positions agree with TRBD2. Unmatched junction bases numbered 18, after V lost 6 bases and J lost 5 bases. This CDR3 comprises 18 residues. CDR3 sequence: CASSPLIRTRGGTGELFF. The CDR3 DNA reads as TGTGCCAGCAGCCCCCTAATCCGGACTAGAGGTGGGACCGGGGAGCTGTTTTTT.

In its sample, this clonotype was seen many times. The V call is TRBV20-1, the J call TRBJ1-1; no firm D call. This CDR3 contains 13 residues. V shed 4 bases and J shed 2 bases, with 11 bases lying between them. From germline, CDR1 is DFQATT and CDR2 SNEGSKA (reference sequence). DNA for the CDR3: TGCAGTGCTAAGCATCTTATCAACACTGAAGCTTTCTTT. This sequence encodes CSAKHLINTEAFF.

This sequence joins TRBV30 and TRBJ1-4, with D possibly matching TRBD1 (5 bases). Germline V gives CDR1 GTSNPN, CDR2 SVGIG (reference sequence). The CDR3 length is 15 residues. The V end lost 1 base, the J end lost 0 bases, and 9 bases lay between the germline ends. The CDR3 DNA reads TGTGCCTGGAGTGGAGACAGTGCAACTAATGAAAAACTGTTTTTT. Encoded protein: CAWSGDSATNEKLFF.

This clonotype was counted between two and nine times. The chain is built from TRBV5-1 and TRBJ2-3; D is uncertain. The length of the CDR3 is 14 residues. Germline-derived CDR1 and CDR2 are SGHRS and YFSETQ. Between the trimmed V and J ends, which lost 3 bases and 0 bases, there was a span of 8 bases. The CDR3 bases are TGCGCCAGCAGCTGGAAGGACAGCACAGATACGCAGTATTTT. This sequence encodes CASSWKDSTDTQYF.

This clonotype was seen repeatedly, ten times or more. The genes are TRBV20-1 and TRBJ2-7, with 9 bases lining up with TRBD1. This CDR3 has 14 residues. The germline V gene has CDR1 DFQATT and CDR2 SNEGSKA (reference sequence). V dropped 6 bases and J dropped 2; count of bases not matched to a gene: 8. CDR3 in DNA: TGCAGTGCGGCCCCGGGACAGGGTCCCTACGAGCAGTACTTC. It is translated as CSAAPGQGPYEQYF.

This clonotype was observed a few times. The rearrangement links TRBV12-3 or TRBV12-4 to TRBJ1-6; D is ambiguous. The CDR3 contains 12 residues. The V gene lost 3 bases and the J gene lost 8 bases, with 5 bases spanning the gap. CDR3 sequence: CASSFTDSPLHF. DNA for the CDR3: TGTGCCAGCAGTTTTACAGATTCACCCCTCCACTTT.

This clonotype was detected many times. The CDR3 spells CASSPFQGTDTQYF. In DNA, the CDR3 is TGTGCCAGCAGCCCGTTCCAGGGCACAGATACGCAGTATTTT. The chain uses TRBV2 and TRBJ2-3; D ambiguous. Germline CDR1 reads SNHLY; CDR2 reads FYNNEI. The V and J ends lost 6 bases and 1 base respectively, with 11 bases between them. This CDR3 contains 14 residues.

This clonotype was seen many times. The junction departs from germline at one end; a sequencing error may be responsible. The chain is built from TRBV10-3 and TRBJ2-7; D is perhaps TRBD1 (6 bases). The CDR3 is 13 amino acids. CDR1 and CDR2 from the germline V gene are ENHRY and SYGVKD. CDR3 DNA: TGTGCCATCACTGAGACAGGATCCTACGAGCAGTACTTC. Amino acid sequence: CAITETGSYEQYF.

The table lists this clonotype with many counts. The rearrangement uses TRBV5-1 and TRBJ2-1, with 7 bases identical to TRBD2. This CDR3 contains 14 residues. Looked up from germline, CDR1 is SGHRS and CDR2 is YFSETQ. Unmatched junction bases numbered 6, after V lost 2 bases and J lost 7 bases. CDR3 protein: CASSLSAGVNEQFF. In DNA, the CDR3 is TGCGCCAGCAGCTTATCTGCGGGAGTAAATGAGCAGTTCTTC.

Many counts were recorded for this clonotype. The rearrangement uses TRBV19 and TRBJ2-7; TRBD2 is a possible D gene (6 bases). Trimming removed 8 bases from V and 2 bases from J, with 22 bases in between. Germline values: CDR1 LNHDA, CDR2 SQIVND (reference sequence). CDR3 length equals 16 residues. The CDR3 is CASAGSGSRRTYEQYF. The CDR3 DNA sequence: TGTGCCAGTGCGGGGAGCGGAAGTAGGAGAACCTACGAGCAGTACTTC.

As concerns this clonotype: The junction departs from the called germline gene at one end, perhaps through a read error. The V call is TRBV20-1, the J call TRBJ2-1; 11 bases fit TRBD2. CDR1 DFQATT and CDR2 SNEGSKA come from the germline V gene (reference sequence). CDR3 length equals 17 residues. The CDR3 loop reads CCAPGTSGTYSYNEQFF. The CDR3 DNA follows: TGCTGTGCGCCCGGGACTAGCGGAACGTACTCCTATAATGAGCAGTTCTTC.